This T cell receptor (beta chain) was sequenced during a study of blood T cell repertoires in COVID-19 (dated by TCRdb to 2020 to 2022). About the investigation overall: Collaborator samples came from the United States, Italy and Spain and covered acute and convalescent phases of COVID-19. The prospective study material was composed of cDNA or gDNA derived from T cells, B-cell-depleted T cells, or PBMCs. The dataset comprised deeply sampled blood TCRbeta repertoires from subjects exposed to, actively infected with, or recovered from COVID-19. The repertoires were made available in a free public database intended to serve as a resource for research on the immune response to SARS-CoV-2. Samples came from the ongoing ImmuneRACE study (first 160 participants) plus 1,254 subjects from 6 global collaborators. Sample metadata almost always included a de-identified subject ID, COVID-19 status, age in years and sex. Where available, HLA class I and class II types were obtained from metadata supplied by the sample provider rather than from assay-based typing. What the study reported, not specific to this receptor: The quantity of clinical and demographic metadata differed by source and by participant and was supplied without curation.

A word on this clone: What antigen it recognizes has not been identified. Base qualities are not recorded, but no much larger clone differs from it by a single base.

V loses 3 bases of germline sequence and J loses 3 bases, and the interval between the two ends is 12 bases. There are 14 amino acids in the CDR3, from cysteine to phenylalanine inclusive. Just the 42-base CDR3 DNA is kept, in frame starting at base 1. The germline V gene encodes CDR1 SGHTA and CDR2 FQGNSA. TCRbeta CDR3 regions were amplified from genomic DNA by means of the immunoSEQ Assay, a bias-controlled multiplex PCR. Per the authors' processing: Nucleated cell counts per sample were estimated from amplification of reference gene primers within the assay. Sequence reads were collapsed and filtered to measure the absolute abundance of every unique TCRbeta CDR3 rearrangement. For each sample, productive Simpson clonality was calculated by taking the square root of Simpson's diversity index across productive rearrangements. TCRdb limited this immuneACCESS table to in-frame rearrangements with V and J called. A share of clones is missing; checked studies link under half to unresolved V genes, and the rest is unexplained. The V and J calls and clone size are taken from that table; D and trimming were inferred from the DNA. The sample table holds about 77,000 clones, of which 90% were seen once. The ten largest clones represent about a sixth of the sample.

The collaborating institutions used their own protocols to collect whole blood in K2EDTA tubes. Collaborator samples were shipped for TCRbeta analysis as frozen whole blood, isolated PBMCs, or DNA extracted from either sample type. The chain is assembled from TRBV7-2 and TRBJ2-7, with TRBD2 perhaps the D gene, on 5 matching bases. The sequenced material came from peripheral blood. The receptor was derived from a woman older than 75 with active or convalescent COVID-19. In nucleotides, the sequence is TGTGCCAGCAGCTTGGCGCGGGCCTACTACGAGCAGTACTTC. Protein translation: CASSLARAYYEQYF. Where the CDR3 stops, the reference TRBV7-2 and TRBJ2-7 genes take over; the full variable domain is GAGVSQSPSNKVTEKGKDVELRCDPISGHTALYWYRQSLGQGLEFLIYFQGNSAPDKSGLPSDRFSAERTGGSVSTLTIQRTQQEDSAVYLCASSLARAYYEQYFGPGTRLTVT.